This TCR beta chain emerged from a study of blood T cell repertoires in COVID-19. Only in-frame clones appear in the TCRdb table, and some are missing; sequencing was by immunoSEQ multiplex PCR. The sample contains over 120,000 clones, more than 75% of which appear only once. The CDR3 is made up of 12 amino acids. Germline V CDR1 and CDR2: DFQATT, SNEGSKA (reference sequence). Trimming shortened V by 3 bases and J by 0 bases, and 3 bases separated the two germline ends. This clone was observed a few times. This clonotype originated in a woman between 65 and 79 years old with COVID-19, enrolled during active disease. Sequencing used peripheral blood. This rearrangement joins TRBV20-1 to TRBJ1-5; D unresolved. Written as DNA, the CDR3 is TGCAGTGCTAGTTATAGCAATCAGCCCCAGCATTTT. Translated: CSASYSNQPQHF.